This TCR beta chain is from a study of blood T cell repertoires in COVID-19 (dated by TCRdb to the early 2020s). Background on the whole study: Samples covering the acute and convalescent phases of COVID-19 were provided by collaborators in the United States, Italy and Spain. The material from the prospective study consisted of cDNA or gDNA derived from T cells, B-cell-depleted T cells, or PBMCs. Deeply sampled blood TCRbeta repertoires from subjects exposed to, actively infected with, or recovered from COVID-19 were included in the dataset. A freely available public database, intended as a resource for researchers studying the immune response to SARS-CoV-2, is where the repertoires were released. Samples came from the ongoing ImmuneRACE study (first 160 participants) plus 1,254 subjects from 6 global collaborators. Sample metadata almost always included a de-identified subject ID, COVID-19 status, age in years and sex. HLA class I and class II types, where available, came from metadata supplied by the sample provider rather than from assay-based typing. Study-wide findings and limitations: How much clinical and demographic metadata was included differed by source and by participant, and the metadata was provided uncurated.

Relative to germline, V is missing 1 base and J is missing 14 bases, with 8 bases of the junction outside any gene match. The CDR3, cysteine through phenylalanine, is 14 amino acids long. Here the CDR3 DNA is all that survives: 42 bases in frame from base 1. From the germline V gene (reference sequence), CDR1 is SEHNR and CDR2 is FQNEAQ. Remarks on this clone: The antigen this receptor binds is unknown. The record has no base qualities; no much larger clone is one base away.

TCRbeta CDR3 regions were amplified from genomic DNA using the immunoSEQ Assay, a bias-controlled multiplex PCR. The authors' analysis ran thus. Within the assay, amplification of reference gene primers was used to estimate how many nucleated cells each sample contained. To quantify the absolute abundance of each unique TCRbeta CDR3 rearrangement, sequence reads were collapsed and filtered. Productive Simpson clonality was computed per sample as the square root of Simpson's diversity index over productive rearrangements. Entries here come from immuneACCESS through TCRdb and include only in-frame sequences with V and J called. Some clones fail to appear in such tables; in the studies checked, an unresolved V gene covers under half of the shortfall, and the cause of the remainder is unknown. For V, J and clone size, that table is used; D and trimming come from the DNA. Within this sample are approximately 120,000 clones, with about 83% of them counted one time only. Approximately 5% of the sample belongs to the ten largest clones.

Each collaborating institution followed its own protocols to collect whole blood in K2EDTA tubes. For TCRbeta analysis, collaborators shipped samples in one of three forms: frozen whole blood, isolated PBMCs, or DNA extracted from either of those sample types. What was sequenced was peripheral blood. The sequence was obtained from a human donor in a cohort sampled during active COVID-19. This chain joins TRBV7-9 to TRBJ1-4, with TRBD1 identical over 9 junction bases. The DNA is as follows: TGTGCCAGCAGCTTAGATACACAGGGGGCAGGGCTGTTTTTT. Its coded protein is CASSLDTQGAGLFF. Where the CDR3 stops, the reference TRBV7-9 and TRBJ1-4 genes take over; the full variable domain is DTGVSQNPRHKITKRGQNVTFRCDPISEHNRLYWYRQTLGQGPEFLTYFQNEAQLEKSRLLSDRFSAERPKGSFSTLEIQRTEQGDSAMYLCASSLDTQGAGLFFGSGTQLSVL.